This T cell receptor beta chain appears in the sequencing data of a study of metastatic and nonmetastatic thyroid tumors. This CDR3 is 14 amino acids long. In germline, CDR1 is SQVTM, CDR2 ANQGSEA. The V gene end was trimmed by 5 bases and the J gene end by 1 base; junction bases not matched to a gene: 4. General observations from the study: Malignant thyroid tumors reportedly exceeded benign nodules significantly in TCR beta diversity, with the difference appearing in blood and tumor.

The sample holds many counts of this clone. What it binds is not known. All patients reached thyroid surgery having received no treatment beforehand. TCRdb reprocessed the PCR reads via MiXCR. This sample has 30,000 to 35,000 clones; 15% occur once, and the top ten carry about 20%. This chain joins TRBV29-1 and TRBJ2-1; 8 bases fit TRBD1. The source is a male donor with papillary thyroid cancer or a benign thyroid nodule (not recorded which). Some clones in this sample may be carry-over from other donors' samples. Input material: blood. The DNA of the CDR3 is TGCAGCGTTACCCGGGACAGGTCCTACAATGAGCAGTTCTTC. Amino acids: CSVTRDRSYNEQFF.